The 13 T cell receptor beta chains below come from one sample, sequenced in a study of identical twins. MiXCR was run by TCRdb on the 5' RACE reads, yielding one entry per CDR3 protein. This table holds some 250,000 distinct CDR3 sequences, approximately 12% found once. This sample also belongs to another study, concerning yellow fever vaccine responses in identical twins.

The specimen was memory (CD45RO+) T cells sorted from blood. These receptor sequences come from a woman aged 18-30 years in good health.

The gene calls are TRBV7-3 and TRBJ2-1; the D gene is possibly TRBD2 (6 bases). The germline V gene has CDR1 SGHTA and CDR2 FQGTGA. Trimming removed 2 bases from V and 0 bases from J, with 17 bases in between. The CDR3 runs to 18 residues. The CDR3 DNA is TGTGCCAGCAGCTTACTTGGGGGGACGCCAAGCTCCTACAATGAGCAGTTCTTC. Translated: CASSLLGGTPSSYNEQFF. The full variable domain, with the rest looked up from reference TRBV7-3 and TRBJ2-1, is GAGVSQTPSNKVTEKGKYVELRCDPISGHTALYWYRQSLGQGPEFLIYFQGTGAADDSGLPNDRFFAVRPEGSVSTLKIQRTERGDSAVYLCASSLLGGTPSSYNEQFFGPGTRLTVL.

In this sample, this clonotype turned up a few times. The chain recombines TRBV6-5 with TRBJ2-3; 9 nucleotides agree with TRBD2. V lost 4 bases to trimming and J lost 5 bases; unmatched junction nucleotides: 16. This CDR3 comprises 18 residues. Germline V gene lookup returns CDR1 MNHEY and CDR2 SVGAGI. The CDR3 reads CASSLSVVGAGGLDTQYF. CDR3 in DNA: TGTGCCAGCAGTTTGTCTGTAGTAGGAGCGGGGGGCCTAGATACGCAGTATTTT.

CDR3 nucleotides: TGTGCCAGCAGCCAAGTATCTAACCCCAATGAGCAGTTCTTC. As protein: CASSQVSNPNEQFF. The V call is TRBV4-2, the J call TRBJ2-1, with no clear D. This CDR3 is 14 amino acids long. V gave up 1 base and J gave up 6 bases, with 10 bases separating them. Germline assignment: CDR1 LGHNA and CDR2 YNFKEQ.

V is TRBV7-8 and J is TRBJ2-2; 9 nucleotides match TRBD1. CDR1 is SGHVS, CDR2 FQNEAQ, per germline. The CDR3 has 16 amino acids. Trimming took 3 bases from V and 3 from J; bases not matched to a gene: 5. The CDR3 sequence is CASSLRDRVDTGELFF. CDR3 DNA sequence: TGTGCCAGCAGCTTGAGGGACAGGGTGGACACCGGGGAGCTGTTTTTT.

The rearrangement uses TRBV5-4 and TRBJ2-4; no definite D call. Trimming took off 2 bases at V and 5 bases at J, with 11 bases between the two ends. Germline values: CDR1 SGHNT, CDR2 YYREEE (reference sequence). CDR3 size: 14 residues. This CDR3 reads CASSLASVQNIQYF. In DNA, the CDR3 is TGTGCCAGCAGCTTAGCCTCGGTCCAAAACATTCAGTACTTC.

The chain carries TRBV7-8 and TRBJ1-6; possible D gene TRBD1, 5 bases. The CDR3 runs 16 residues. The V gene's germline CDR1 is SGHVS and CDR2 FQNEAQ. The V end was cut by 1 base, the J end by 8 bases, with 15 bases between. The CDR3 nucleotides are TGTGCCAGCAGCTTAGTCCTGGGGACGGGAGATTCACCCCTCCACTTT. Its translation is CASSLVLGTGDSPLHF.

This clonotype appeared once. The chain recombines TRBV28 with TRBJ1-2; D is unclear. CDR1 MDHEN and CDR2 SYDVKM come from the germline V gene. The CDR3 loop spans 12 amino acids. V lost 3 bases and J lost 7, with 9 bases in between. The DNA of the CDR3 is TGTGCCAGCAGTTTCGGAGGGCTTGGCTACACCTTC. Translated: CASSFGGLGYTF.

The gene calls are TRBV20-1 and TRBJ1-1; D may be TRBD1 (6 bases). This CDR3 is 14 amino acids long. V lost 1 base and J 2 bases, leaving 11 bases between the germline ends. Germline CDR1 reads DFQATT; CDR2 reads SNEGSKA (reference sequence). CDR3 region: CSARVGGANTEAFF. In nucleotides, the CDR3 is TGCAGTGCTAGAGTAGGGGGGGCAAACACTGAAGCTTTCTTT.

This clonotype was seen more than once but under ten times. The chain couples TRBV5-1 to TRBJ1-2; tentatively, D is TRBD1 (5 bases). V dropped 3 bases and J dropped 2 bases, with 11 bases sitting between them. This CDR3 is 14 amino acids long. The germline gives CDR1 SGHRS, CDR2 YFSETQ. The DNA of the CDR3 is TGCGCCAGCAGCTGGCTAGAGGGGAACTATGGCTACACCTTC. It specifies CASSWLEGNYGYTF. Drawing the rest from reference TRBV5-1 and TRBJ1-2, the complete variable domain is KAGVTQTPRYLIKTRGQQVTLSCSPISGHRSVSWYQQTPGQGLQFLFEYFSETQRNKGNFPGRFSGRQFSNSRSEMNVSTLELGDSALYLCASSWLEGNYGYTFGSGTRLTVV.

The chain uses TRBV7-9 and TRBJ2-2; 7 positions agree with TRBD2. This CDR3 comprises 16 residues. With V trimmed by 2 bases and J by 0 bases, 3 bases remained unmatched. Germline V gene sequence: CDR1 SEHNR, CDR2 FQNEAQ (reference sequence). The CDR3 region has the DNA TGTGCCAGCAGCTTATGGGCGGGAGCGAACACCGGGGAGCTGTTTTTT. Its protein is CASSLWAGANTGELFF.

V and J are TRBV15 and TRBJ2-5, with unresolved D. This CDR3 is built from 13 residues. Trimming pared 0 bases from V and 10 bases from J, leaving 12 bases between. CDR1 is LNHNV, CDR2 YYDKDF, per germline (reference sequence). The CDR3 DNA is TGTGCCACCAGCAGAGATGAGGCCCGGATCCAGTACTTC. Translated: CATSRDEARIQYF.

This clonotype was detected a few times. The V gene is TRBV2, the J gene TRBJ1-5; 9 bases match TRBD1. J gave up 2 bases and V 8 bases, and 10 bases lay outside the gene matches. The germline CDR1 and CDR2 sequences are SNHLY and FYNNEI. This CDR3 has 16 residues. CDR3: CASGKQGDRGNQPQHF. Written as DNA, the CDR3 is TGTGCCAGCGGCAAACAGGGGGACAGGGGCAATCAGCCCCAGCATTTT. The whole variable domain, remainder taken from reference TRBV2 and TRBJ1-5, is EPEVTQTPSHQVTQMGQEVILRCVPISNHLYFYWYRQILGQKVEFLVSFYNNEISEKSEIFDDQFSVERPDGSNFTLKIRSTKLEDSAMYFCASGKQGDRGNQPQHFGDGTRLSIL.

The chain is built from TRBV28 and TRBJ2-5; 7 bases fit TRBD2. V was clipped by 6 bases and J by 7 bases; unmatched bases: 11. The CDR3 consists of 14 residues. Germline CDR1 reads MDHEN; CDR2 reads SYDVKM. The CDR3 nucleotides read TGTGCCAGCAGCCCCCGGGCGGGAGTAGGGACCCAGTACTTC. This encodes CASSPRAGVGTQYF.